These 2 T cell receptor beta chains share one sample of origin, sequenced in a study of siplizumab effects on memory and regulatory T cells. TCRdb keeps only in-frame clones here, not all; method: immunoSEQ multiplex PCR. Among about 50,000 clones listed, 87% were seen once. Material for sequencing was naive CD8+ T cells sorted from blood. These receptors came from a human donor in good health.

This sequence joins TRBV5-1 and TRBJ1-1, with D maybe TRBD1 (6 bases). CDR3 length: 14 amino acids. V was shortened by 2 bases and J by 4 bases, with 12 bases between the two germline ends. CDR1 SGHRS and CDR2 YFSETQ come from the germline V gene. The CDR3 here is CASSLQGSVTEAFF. The CDR3 DNA reads TGCGCCAGCAGCTTACAGGGATCAGTCACTGAAGCTTTCTTT.

This chain links TRBV7-9 with TRBJ2-7; TRBD1 matches 8 bases. This CDR3 is 16 amino acids long. The germline V gene has CDR1 SEHNR and CDR2 FQNEAQ (reference sequence). V was pared by 5 bases and J by 0 bases, with 9 bases of the junction left unmatched. DNA for the CDR3: TGTGCCAGCAGCCCACTGAGGGGACAGGACTCCTACGAGCAGTACTTC. This sequence encodes CASSPLRGQDSYEQYF.